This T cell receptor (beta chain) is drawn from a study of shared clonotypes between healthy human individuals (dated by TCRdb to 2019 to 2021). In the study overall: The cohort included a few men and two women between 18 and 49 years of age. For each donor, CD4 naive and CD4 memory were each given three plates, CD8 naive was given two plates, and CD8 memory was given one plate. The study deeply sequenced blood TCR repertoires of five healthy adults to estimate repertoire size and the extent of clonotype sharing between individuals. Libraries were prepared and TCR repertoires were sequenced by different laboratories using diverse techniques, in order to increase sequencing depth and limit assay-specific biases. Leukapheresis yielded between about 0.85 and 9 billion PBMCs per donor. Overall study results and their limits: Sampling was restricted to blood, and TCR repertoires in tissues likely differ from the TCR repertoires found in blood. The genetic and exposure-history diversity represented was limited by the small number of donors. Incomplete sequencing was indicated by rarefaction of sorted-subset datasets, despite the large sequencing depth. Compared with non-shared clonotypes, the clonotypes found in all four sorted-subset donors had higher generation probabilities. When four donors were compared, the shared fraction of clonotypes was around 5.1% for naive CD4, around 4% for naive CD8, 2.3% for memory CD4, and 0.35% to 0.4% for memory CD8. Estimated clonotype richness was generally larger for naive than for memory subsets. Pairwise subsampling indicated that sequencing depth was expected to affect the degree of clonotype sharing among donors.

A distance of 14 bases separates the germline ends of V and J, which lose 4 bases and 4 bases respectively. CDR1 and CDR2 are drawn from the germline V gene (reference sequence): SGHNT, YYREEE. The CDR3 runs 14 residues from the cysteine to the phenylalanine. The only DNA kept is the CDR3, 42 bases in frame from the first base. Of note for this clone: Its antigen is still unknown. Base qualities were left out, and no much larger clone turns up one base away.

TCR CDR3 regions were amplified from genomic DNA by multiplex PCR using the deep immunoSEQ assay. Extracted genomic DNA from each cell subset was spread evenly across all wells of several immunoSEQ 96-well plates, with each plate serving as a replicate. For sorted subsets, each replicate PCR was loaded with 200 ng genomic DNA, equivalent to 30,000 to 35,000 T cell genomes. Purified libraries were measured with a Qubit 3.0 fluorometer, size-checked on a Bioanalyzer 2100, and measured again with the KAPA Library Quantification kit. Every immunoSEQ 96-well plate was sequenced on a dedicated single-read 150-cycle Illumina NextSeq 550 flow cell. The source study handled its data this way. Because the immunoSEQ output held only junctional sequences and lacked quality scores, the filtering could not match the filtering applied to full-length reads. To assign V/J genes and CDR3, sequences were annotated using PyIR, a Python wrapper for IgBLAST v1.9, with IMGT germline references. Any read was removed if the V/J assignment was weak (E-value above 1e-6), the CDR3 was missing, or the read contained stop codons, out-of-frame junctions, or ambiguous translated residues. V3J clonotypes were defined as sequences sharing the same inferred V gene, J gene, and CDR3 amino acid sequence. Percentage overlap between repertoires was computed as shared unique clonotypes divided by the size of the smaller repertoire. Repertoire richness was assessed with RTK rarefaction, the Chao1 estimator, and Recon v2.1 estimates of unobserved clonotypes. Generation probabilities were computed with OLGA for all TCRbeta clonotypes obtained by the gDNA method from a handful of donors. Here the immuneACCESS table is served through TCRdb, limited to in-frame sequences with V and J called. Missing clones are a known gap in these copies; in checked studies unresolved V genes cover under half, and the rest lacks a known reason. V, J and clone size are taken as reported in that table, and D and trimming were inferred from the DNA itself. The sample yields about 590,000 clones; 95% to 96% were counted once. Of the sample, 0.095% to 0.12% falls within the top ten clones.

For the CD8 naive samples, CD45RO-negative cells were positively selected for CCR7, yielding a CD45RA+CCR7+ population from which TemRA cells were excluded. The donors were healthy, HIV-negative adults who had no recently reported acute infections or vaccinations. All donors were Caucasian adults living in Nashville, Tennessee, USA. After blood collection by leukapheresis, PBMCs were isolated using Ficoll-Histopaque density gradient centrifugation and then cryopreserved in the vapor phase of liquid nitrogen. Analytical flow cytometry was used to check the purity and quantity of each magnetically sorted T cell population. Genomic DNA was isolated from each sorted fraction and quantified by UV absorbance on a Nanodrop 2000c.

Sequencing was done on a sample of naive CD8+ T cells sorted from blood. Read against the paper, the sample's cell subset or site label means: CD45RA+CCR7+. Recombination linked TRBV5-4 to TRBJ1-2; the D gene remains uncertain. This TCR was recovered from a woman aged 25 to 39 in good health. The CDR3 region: CASSTESLGYGYTF. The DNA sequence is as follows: TGTGCCAGCAGCACCGAGAGTCTTGGCTATGGCTACACCTTC.